The 32 T cell receptor beta chains below come from one sample, sequenced in a study of Graves' ophthalmopathy and Graves' hyperthyroidism. Using RNA transcripts, the TCR beta CDR3 regions were amplified. Amplification began with first-round RT-PCR using HTBI primers, then second-round multiplex PCR was performed. TCRdb analysed the multiplex PCR reads with MiXCR anew, one entry per CDR3 protein. This sample has 210,000 or so distinct CDR3 sequences, with over 25% found just once. Sample: peripheral blood. The receptors come from a man aged 50 or older with Graves' ophthalmopathy.

This clonotype came up many times. This chain links TRBV28 with TRBJ1-2; D is uncertain. CDR3 length equals 13 residues. The V and J ends lost 3 bases and 3 bases respectively, with 8 bases between them. CDR1 is MDHEN, CDR2 SYDVKM, per germline. The CDR3 sequence: CASSFRGDYGYTF. DNA for the CDR3: TGTGCCAGCAGTTTTCGAGGAGACTATGGCTACACCTTC.

The chain recombines TRBV30 with TRBJ1-2; D unresolved. Germline V CDR1 and CDR2: GTSNPN, SVGIG (reference sequence). Trimming shortened V by 0 bases and J by 4 bases, and 9 bases separated the two germline ends. The CDR3 runs 13 residues. Here the CDR3 DNA reads TGTGCCTGGAGTGTAGGGTCAATCTATGGCTACACCTTC. Protein: CAWSVGSIYGYTF.

The gene calls are TRBV6-2 or TRBV6-3 and TRBJ1-1; D remains unclear. Per germline, CDR1 MNHEY and CDR2 SVGEGT. V gave up 4 bases and J gave up 0 bases, with 18 bases separating them. This CDR3 region has 17 residues. CDR3 region: CASSFKGLLRMNTEAFF. CDR3 nucleotides: TGTGCCAGCAGTTTCAAAGGTTTGCTCCGTATGAACACTGAAGCTTTCTTT.

This clonotype was seen at least ten times. The rearrangement joins TRBV20-1 to TRBJ1-2; no firm D call. There are 13 residues in the CDR3. Germline assignment: CDR1 DFQATT and CDR2 SNEGSKA (reference sequence). V gave up 5 bases and J gave up 8 bases, with 18 bases separating them. Here the CDR3 DNA reads TGCAGTGCTTACGGGAGCTCCCCTGGGGGCTACACCTTC. Translation: CSAYGSSPGGYTF.

In its sample, this clonotype was seen a few times. The V call is TRBV6-1, the J call TRBJ1-1, with D unclear. The CDR3 is made up of 13 amino acids. Trimming pared 10 bases from V and 0 bases from J, leaving 12 bases between. Germline V gene sequence: CDR1 MNHNS, CDR2 SASEGT. The CDR3 sequence: CATRLKLNTEAFF. CDR3 DNA sequence: TGTGCCACCCGACTGAAGCTGAACACTGAAGCTTTCTTT.

This clonotype was seen at least ten times. The chain couples TRBV15 to TRBJ2-5; no reliable D call. The V gene lost 1 base and the J gene lost 0 bases, with 6 bases spanning the gap. This CDR3 has 14 amino acids. The germline V gene has CDR1 LNHNV and CDR2 YYDKDF (reference sequence). The CDR3 nucleotides are TGTGCCACCAGCAGAGGAGGTAACCAAGAGACCCAGTACTTC. Protein sequence: CATSRGGNQETQYF. The full variable domain, rest sourced from reference TRBV15 and TRBJ2-5, is DAMVIQNPRYQVTQFGKPVTLSCSQTLNHNVMYWYQQKSSQAPKLLFHYYDKDFNNEADTPDNFQSRRPNTSFCFLDIRSPGLGDTAMYLCATSRGGNQETQYFGPGTRLLVL.

The V and J genes are TRBV6-1 and TRBJ2-5; possible D gene TRBD2, 6 bases. Germline V gene data show CDR1 as MNHNS and CDR2 as SASEGT. The CDR3 is 15 amino acids. Trimming removed 6 bases from V and 2 bases from J, with 16 bases in between. The CDR3 DNA reads as TGTGCCAGCAGCTCGGCCCTGGAGGGTCAAGAGACCCAGTACTTC. It is translated as CASSSALEGQETQYF.

A few counts support this clonotype. The rearrangement links TRBV11-3 to TRBJ1-2, with D hard to call. CDR3 length equals 12 residues. Trimming stripped 8 bases from V and 5 bases from J, with 12 bases between. Germline CDR1 and CDR2: SGHNT and YENEEA. The CDR3 sequence is CASAMAGYGYTF. As DNA, the CDR3 is TGTGCCAGCGCAATGGCGGGGTATGGCTACACCTTC.

This clonotype appeared many times. V is TRBV6-2 or TRBV6-3 and J is TRBJ1-2; a possible D gene is TRBD1 (6 bases). Trimming left V 6 bases short and J 1 base short, with 12 bases between. The germline V gene encodes CDR1 MNHEY and CDR2 SVGEGT. CDR3 length: 14 amino acids. This chain's CDR3 is CASSRQELNYGYTF. CDR3 coding DNA: TGTGCCAGCAGCCGACAGGAACTTAACTATGGCTACACCTTC.

This clonotype was seen more than once but under ten times. The chain carries TRBV10-3 and TRBJ1-1; 9 bases line up with TRBD1. Germline assignment: CDR1 ENHRY and CDR2 SYGVKD. V gave up 6 bases and J gave up 11 bases; unmatched junction bases: 7. CDR3 length: 12 amino acids. CDR3 region: CAIRKTGGDAFF. In nucleotides, the CDR3 is TGTGCCATCAGGAAGACAGGGGGTGACGCTTTCTTT.

This clonotype occurred many times. The V gene is TRBV20-1, the J gene TRBJ1-1; the D gene is possibly TRBD1 (6 bases). Germline V lookup: CDR1 DFQATT, CDR2 SNEGSKA (reference sequence). Trimming took off 5 bases at V and 2 bases at J, with 15 bases between the two ends. The CDR3 contains 14 residues. This CDR3 is CSAEDGQTNTEAFF. The CDR3, as DNA: TGCAGTGCTGAGGATGGACAGACAAACACTGAAGCTTTCTTT.

Comment on this clonotype: At one end, the junction sequence differs from germline, possibly due to a read error. V is TRBV20-1 and J is TRBJ1-2; possibly TRBD1 for D (5 bases). CDR3 length: 11 amino acids. From germline, CDR1 is DFQATT and CDR2 SNEGSKA (reference sequence). The CDR3 coding sequence is TGCAGTGCTAGACCAGGGCCGCTCCCCCTCTTC. Encoded protein: CSARPGPLPLF.

This clonotype was picked up a small number of times. V usage is TRBV6-1 and J usage is TRBJ2-7; D tentatively fits TRBD1 or TRBD2 (5 bases each). Germline CDR1 reads MNHNS; CDR2 reads SASEGT. Trimming pared 7 bases from V and 6 bases from J, leaving 16 bases between. The CDR3 is 13 residues long. The CDR3 is CASTQGEHFEQYF. For the CDR3, the DNA is TGTGCCAGCACCCAAGGGGAGCATTTCGAGCAGTACTTC.

The sample holds many counts of this clonotype. The chain joins TRBV7-2 to TRBJ2-7; D remains ambiguous. From germline, CDR1 is SGHTA and CDR2 FQGNSA. The CDR3 has 12 residues. Trimming removed 1 base from V and 5 bases from J, with 6 bases in between. This CDR3 is CASSLDRHEQYF. The CDR3 coding sequence is TGTGCCAGCAGCTTAGATCGCCACGAGCAGTACTTC.

This clonotype was detected ten times or more. CDR3 in amino acids: CASSLQDYNTEAFF. CDR3 in DNA: TGTGCCAGTAGTTTACAGGACTATAACACTGAAGCTTTCTTT. The chain employs TRBV19 and TRBJ1-1; maybe TRBD1 (5 bases). CDR1 LNHDA and CDR2 SQIVND come from the germline V gene (reference sequence). There are 14 residues in the CDR3. V was clipped by 5 bases and J by 2 bases, with 12 bases between them.

The V and J genes are TRBV6-2 or TRBV6-3 and TRBJ1-5; 7 nucleotides line up with TRBD1. J lost 5 bases, V lost 6 bases, and 13 bases had no gene match. This CDR3 is built from 16 residues. The germline gives CDR1 MNHEY, CDR2 SVGEGT. CDR3 protein: CASRSSLRGAYQPQHF. CDR3 coding DNA: TGTGCCAGCAGGTCAAGCCTCAGGGGGGCTTATCAGCCCCAGCATTTT.

The V call is TRBV12-3 or TRBV12-4, the J call TRBJ1-6; 10 bases are a match to TRBD1. The CDR3 is made up of 16 amino acids. The junction had 7 bases not matched to a gene; V was cut back by 5 bases and J by 6 bases. This CDR3 is CASSPTDRGPNSPLHF. The CDR3 DNA reads as TGTGCCAGCAGTCCTACCGACAGGGGGCCTAATTCACCCCTCCACTTT.

There are many counts of this clonotype. The V call is TRBV5-5, the J call TRBJ2-7, with D unresolved. Germline V lookup: CDR1 SGHKS, CDR2 YYEKEE (reference sequence). The CDR3 is 14 amino acids. V lost 0 bases and J lost 4, with 11 bases in between. The CDR3 region is CASSLGLGRYEQYF. Here the CDR3 DNA reads TGTGCCAGCAGCTTGGGACTCGGAAGGTACGAGCAGTACTTC.

There are many counts of this clonotype. The J gene is TRBJ1-2, the V gene TRBV4-1; the match to TRBD1 covers 7 bases. Looked up from germline, CDR1 is MGHRA and CDR2 is YSYEKL. CDR3 size: 17 residues. Trimming took 5 bases from V and 4 from J; bases not matched to a gene: 16. The CDR3 DNA sequence: TGCGCCAGCAGCTCGAGACAGGGATCGACTTGGGGCTATGGCTACACCTTC. It is translated as CASSSRQGSTWGYGYTF.

This clonotype showed up many times. The CDR3 DNA reads as TGCGCCAGCAGCTTGGGGACAGGGACAGATACGCAGTATTTT. As protein: CASSLGTGTDTQYF. The chain carries TRBV5-1 and TRBJ2-3; 8 bases are shared with TRBD1. In germline, CDR1 is SGHRS, CDR2 YFSETQ. The CDR3 extends over 14 amino acids. J was trimmed by 3 bases and V by 0 bases; bases with no gene match: 0.

V gene TRBV7-9 combines with J gene TRBJ2-7, with 10 nucleotides matching TRBD1. V dropped 5 bases and J dropped 5; count of bases not matched to a gene: 6. The germline V gene has CDR1 SEHNR and CDR2 FQNEAQ (reference sequence). The CDR3 consists of 14 residues. The CDR3 loop is CASSDRTGGHEQYF. The CDR3 nucleotides are TGTGCCAGCAGCGATCGGACAGGGGGACACGAGCAGTACTTC.

This clonotype was found many times. The J gene is TRBJ2-7, the V gene TRBV7-2; D may be TRBD1 or TRBD2 (5 bases each). Between the trimmed V and J ends, which lost 0 bases and 1 base, there was a span of 7 bases. The CDR3 extends over 14 amino acids. Looked up from germline, CDR1 is SGHTA and CDR2 is FQGNSA. The CDR3 sequence is CASSLARESYEQYF. CDR3 bases: TGTGCCAGCAGCTTAGCCAGGGAGTCCTACGAGCAGTACTTC.

This clonotype came up many times. The chain combines TRBV11-2 with TRBJ1-1; tentatively, D is TRBD1 (6 bases). There are 15 residues in the CDR3. Germline-derived CDR1 and CDR2 are SGHAT and FQNNGV. Trimming stripped 3 bases from V and 4 bases from J, with 15 bases between. The CDR3: CASSFHRVLATEAFF. The DNA of the CDR3 is TGTGCCAGCAGCTTCCACAGGGTTTTGGCCACTGAAGCTTTCTTT. Combining the CDR3 with reference TRBV11-2 and TRBJ1-1 gives the whole variable domain EAGVAQSPRYKIIEKRQSVAFWCNPISGHATLYWYQQILGQGPKLLIQFQNNGVVDDSQLPKDRFSAERLKGVDSTLKIQPAKLEDSAVYLCASSFHRVLATEAFFGQGTRLTVV.

In this sample, this clonotype turned up many times. CDR3 nucleotide sequence: TGCAGTGCTAGCGCCTTTGACAGGGGCCACGAGCAGTACTTC. It codes for CSASAFDRGHEQYF. The chain has TRBV20-1 and TRBJ2-7; 8 positions agree with TRBD1. The V and J ends lost 3 bases and 5 bases, in that order; junction bases with no gene match: 9. The CDR3 sequence is 14 residues long. Germline V CDR1 and CDR2: DFQATT, SNEGSKA (reference sequence).

This clonotype has ten or more counts. The CDR3 DNA sequence: TGTGCCAGCAGCTCGGGCAGGGGGCAGGGAATGACTGAAGCTTTCTTT. Its translation is CASSSGRGQGMTEAFF. The rearrangement joins TRBV7-2 to TRBJ1-1, with 8 bases lining up with TRBD1. The CDR3 spans 16 residues. The trim removed 4 bases at V and 5 bases at J, leaving 12 bases unmatched. Germline lookup yields CDR1 SGHTA and CDR2 FQGNSA. The full variable domain, rest sourced from reference TRBV7-2 and TRBJ1-1, is GAGVSQSPSNKVTEKGKDVELRCDPISGHTALYWYRQSLGQGLEFLIYFQGNSAPDKSGLPSDRFSAERTGGSVSTLTIQRTQQEDSAVYLCASSSGRGQGMTEAFFGQGTRLTVV.

This clonotype was observed at least ten times. V and J are TRBV7-2 and TRBJ2-7; D is undetermined. Germline V gives CDR1 SGHTA, CDR2 FQGNSA. The CDR3 has 12 amino acids. V gave up 2 bases and J gave up 2 bases, with 4 bases separating them. The CDR3 coding sequence is TGTGCCAGCAGCTTACGCCCCTACGAGCAGTACTTC. This encodes CASSLRPYEQYF.

This clonotype was picked up many times. The rearrangement joins TRBV6-2 or TRBV6-3 to TRBJ2-2; a weak D match, TRBD2 (6 bases). Germline CDR1 and CDR2: MNHEY and SVGEGT. This CDR3 has 14 amino acids. Trimming cost V 8 bases and J 2 bases, with 12 bases left between them. CDR3 region: CASGRDSNTGELFF. The CDR3 bases are TGTGCCAGCGGCCGGGACTCCAACACCGGGGAGCTGTTTTTT.

The J gene is TRBJ1-1, the V gene TRBV6-1; D uncertain. CDR3 length equals 12 residues. Trimming shortened V by 8 bases and J by 5 bases, and 12 bases separated the two germline ends. Per the germline V gene, CDR1 is MNHNS and CDR2 is SASEGT. The chain's CDR3 is CASSITSTEAFF. The DNA for the CDR3 is TGTGCCAGCTCCATAACAAGTACTGAAGCTTTCTTT.

The sample holds many counts of this clonotype. This chain joins TRBV6-2 or TRBV6-3 and TRBJ2-2, with D maybe TRBD1 (5 bases). Germline V gene data show CDR1 as MNHEY and CDR2 as SVGEGT. Between the trimmed V and J ends, which lost 5 bases and 4 bases, there was a span of 14 bases. The CDR3 runs 15 residues. The CDR3 spells CASSQTGFSTGELFF. CDR3 in DNA: TGTGCCAGCAGTCAAACAGGTTTCTCCACCGGGGAGCTGTTTTTT.

This clonotype was observed at least ten times. The rearrangement links TRBV4-1 to TRBJ2-7; D not certain. The CDR3 runs to 15 residues. V was clipped by 0 bases and J by 2 bases, with 11 bases between them. The germline CDR1 and CDR2 sequences are MGHRA and YSYEKL. CDR3 in DNA: TGCGCCAGCAGCCAAGAAGGAGACGGACCCTACGAGCAGTACTTC. Amino acids: CASSQEGDGPYEQYF.

This clonotype has ten or more counts. The chain employs TRBV2 and TRBJ2-5; D unclear. Germline V gives CDR1 SNHLY, CDR2 FYNNEI. This CDR3 spans 15 amino acids. The V end was cut by 6 bases, the J end by 5 bases, with 19 bases between. The CDR3 spells CASREPGLGLETQYF. The CDR3 coding sequence is TGTGCCAGCAGAGAACCCGGGTTGGGTTTGGAGACCCAGTACTTC.

V is TRBV28 and J is TRBJ1-2, with no clear D. The CDR3 has 13 amino acids. Germline V lookup: CDR1 MDHEN, CDR2 SYDVKM. Trimming cost V 4 bases and J 6 bases, with 12 bases left between them. The CDR3 DNA is TGTGCCAGCAGTTCCTTGGGCCGGGATGGCTACACCTTC. It is translated as CASSSLGRDGYTF.